This T cell receptor (beta chain) was sequenced during a study of shared clonotypes between healthy human individuals (TCRdb year 2020). Turning to the overall study: A couple of women and three men aged 18 to 49 years were included in the cohort. Per donor, three plates each were used for CD4 naive and CD4 memory, two for CD8 naive, and one for CD8 memory. To estimate repertoire size and how much clonotype sharing occurs between individuals, the study deeply sequenced the blood TCR repertoires of 5 or 6 healthy adults. Libraries were prepared and TCR repertoires were sequenced by different laboratories using diverse techniques, in order to increase sequencing depth and limit assay-specific biases. Per donor, leukapheresis produced somewhere between about 0.94 and 9 billion PBMCs.

The CDR1 and CDR2 encoded by the germline V gene are MNHNS and SASEGT. V loses 2 bases at its end and J loses 3 bases; junction bases beyond the gene matches: 17. Its CDR3 holds 21 amino acids, cysteine through phenylalanine. The sequence is cut down to CDR3 DNA, 63 bases in frame from base 1. Using the deep immunoSEQ assay, multiplex PCR amplified TCR CDR3 regions from genomic DNA. Extracted genomic DNA from each cell subset was spread evenly across all wells of several immunoSEQ 96-well plates, with each plate serving as a replicate. For sorted subsets, each replicate PCR was loaded with around 200 ng genomic DNA, equivalent to 30,000 to 35,000 T cell genomes. Purified libraries were quantified with a Qubit 3.0 fluorometer, sized on a Bioanalyzer 2100, and re-quantified with the KAPA Library Quantification kit. Each immunoSEQ 96-well plate was sequenced on its own single-read 150-cycle Illumina NextSeq 550 flow cell. As for the authors' bioinformatics: Because the immunoSEQ output held only junctional sequences and lacked quality scores, the filtering could not match the filtering applied to full-length reads. Sequences were annotated with PyIR, a Python wrapper for IgBLAST v1.9, and V/J genes and CDR3 were assigned using IMGT germline references. Any read was removed if the V/J assignment was weak (E-value above 1e-6), the CDR3 was missing, or the read contained stop codons, out-of-frame junctions, or ambiguous translated residues. V3J clonotypes were defined by identical inferred V gene, J gene, and CDR3 amino acid sequence. Percentage overlap between repertoires was computed as shared unique clonotypes divided by the size of the smaller repertoire. Repertoire richness was assessed with RTK rarefaction, the Chao1 estimator, and Recon v2.1 estimates of unobserved clonotypes. Generation probabilities for all TCRbeta clonotypes obtained by the gDNA method from four donors were computed using OLGA. The table was pulled from immuneACCESS by TCRdb, which kept in-frame rearrangements only. Such tables lose some clones; where checked, under half of the loss comes from unresolved V genes, and the rest has no known cause. V and J calls and clone size follow that table, whereas D and trimming were derived from the DNA. The sample table shows around 2,000,000 clones, and about 95% are seen once. The ten biggest clones cover 0.85% to 1.2% of the sample.

To note about this clone: What this receptor recognizes is not known. No much larger clone exists at a distance of one base, and base qualities are not known.

What the authors observed across the whole study: Compared with non-shared clonotypes, the clonotypes found in all four sorted-subset donors had higher generation probabilities. Because the study included only a small number of donors, the genetic and exposure-history diversity represented was limited. Incomplete sequencing was indicated by rarefaction of sorted-subset datasets, despite the large sequencing depth. Pairwise subsampling led to the expectation that sequencing depth would affect the degree of clonotype sharing among donors. Sampling was restricted to blood, and TCR repertoires in tissues likely differ from the TCR repertoires found in blood. Across four donors, approximately 4.6% of naive CD4, approximately 3.6% of naive CD8, under 2.5% of memory CD4, and around 0.4% of memory CD8 clonotypes were shared. Naive subsets generally had larger estimated clonotype richness than memory subsets did.

CD8 naive samples were obtained by positive selection for CCR7 among CD45RO-negative cells, yielding a CD45RA+CCR7+ population from which TemRA cells were excluded. Donors were healthy HIV-negative adults with no recently reported acute infections or vaccinations. All donors were Caucasian adults living in Nashville, Tennessee, USA. Blood was obtained by leukapheresis, after which PBMCs were separated by Ficoll-Histopaque density gradient centrifugation and cryopreserved in liquid nitrogen vapor phase. Analytical flow cytometry was used to check the purity and quantity of each magnetically sorted T cell population. Each sorted fraction had its genomic DNA isolated and then quantified by UV absorbance on a Nanodrop 2000c.

The chain is made from TRBV6-1 and TRBJ2-1, with TRBD1 matching 12 junction bases. Sequencing was done on a sample of naive CD8+ T cells sorted from blood. The intended sense of this specimen's cell subset or site label: CD45RA+CCR7+. This receptor was taken from a man between 18 and 29 years old in good health. Read as DNA, the sequence is TGTGCCAGCAGTGAACCCGATCGGGACAGGGGGCAAGACTACTACTACAATGAGCAGTTCTTC. Its protein reads: CASSEPDRDRGQDYYYNEQFF.